This T cell receptor beta chain was recorded in a study of graft-versus-host responses after intestinal transplantation. Whole-study context: Tacrolimus plus steroids were given to all recipients for two to three years, preceded by anti-thymocyte globulin induction.

The CDR3 is made up of 14 amino acids. From germline, CDR1 is SGHDT and CDR2 YYEEEE. V lost 4 bases and J lost 3, with 13 bases in between. TCRdb keeps only in-frame clones here, not all; method: immunoSEQ multiplex PCR. The sample lists some 29,000 clones; around 80% were seen once. Graft specimens yielded both intraepithelial and lamina propria lymphocytes. The sequenced sample was ileum tissue, obtained 98 days after intestinal transplantation. The rearrangement uses TRBV5-6 and TRBJ1-2; the D gene is possibly TRBD1 (6 bases). The sequence was collected from a human patient who received an intestinal transplant, so some T cells may come from the graft donor. CDR3 loop: CASSTTGSYYGYTF. The CDR3 DNA reads TGTGCCAGCAGCACCACAGGGTCCTACTATGGCTACACCTTC. The whole variable domain, remainder taken from reference TRBV5-6 and TRBJ1-2, is DAGVTQSPTHLIKTRGQQVTLRCSPKSGHDTVSWYQQALGQGPQFIFQYYEEEERQRGNFPDRFSGHQFPNYSSELNVNALLLGDSALYLCASSTTGSYYGYTFGSGTRLTVV.